Presented here are 31 T cell receptor beta chains from one specimen sequenced in a study of synovial regulatory T cells in juvenile arthritis. The antigens these receptors bind are not known. The table came from immunoSEQ multiplex PCR; TCRdb's copy has only in-frame clones and leaves some out. This sample's table has around 450 clones. Overall study results and limits: Blood Treg cells that were inflammation-associated showed lower TCR diversity than other blood Treg cells.

Sequenced: Treg cells from blood. The subset is: HLA-DR+ inflammation-associated blood Treg cells. These receptors all stem from a donor between 2 and 29 years old with juvenile idiopathic arthritis.

Considering frequency, this clone is large. The V and J genes are TRBV5-4 and TRBJ2-6; the D call from TCRdb, TRBD2, cannot be confirmed without DNA. The germline V gene encodes CDR1 SGHNT and CDR2 YYREEE (reference sequence). The CDR3 runs to 15 residues. No coding sequence is recorded. CDR3 in amino acids: CASSGGASGANVLTF.

This clone is classed as large by frequency. The CDR3 spells CAWSGQGNQPQHF. The chain couples TRBV30 to TRBJ1-5; TCRdb gives TRBD1 as the D gene, but with no DNA this cannot be confirmed. Germline assignment: CDR1 GTSNPN and CDR2 SVGIG (reference sequence). This CDR3 contains 13 residues. The coding DNA is unavailable.

According to its frequency, this clone is large (0.1 to 1%). The gene calls are TRBV6-1 and TRBJ2-7; with no DNA, the TCRdb D assignment of TRBD1 cannot be verified. There are 14 residues in the CDR3. Only the protein sequence is given. CDR1 and CDR2 (germline): MNHNS, SASEGT. The CDR3: CASRGQGTFYEQYF.

Judged by frequency, this clone is large. This chain joins TRBV15 and TRBJ1-5; TCRdb selects TRBD1, and the lack of DNA leaves this call unchecked. The CDR3 is 13 amino acids. DNA for this receptor is not on file. The germline CDR1 and CDR2 sequences are LNHNV and YYDKDF (reference sequence). CDR3 loop: CATSIYRDQPQHF.

This clone is large by frequency. V and J are TRBV4-3 and TRBJ1-4; the TCRdb D gene call, TRBD1, has no DNA to confirm it. The germline gives CDR1 LGHNA, CDR2 YSLEER. CDR3 length: 18 amino acids. The protein alone is recorded here. The CDR3 protein is CASSPLRQGASTNEKLFF.

Considering frequency, this clone is large. The J gene is TRBJ1-3, the V gene TRBV7-9. The CDR3 extends over 14 amino acids. DNA is not on record. In germline, CDR1 is SEHNR, CDR2 FQNEAQ (reference sequence). CDR3 residues: CASSLAIGADTIYF.

This clone registers large by frequency. V gene TRBV2 combines with J gene TRBJ2-4; TCRdb's D call, TRBD2, is unchecked because there is no DNA. The length of the CDR3 is 13 residues. DNA is not recorded here. Germline lookup yields CDR1 SNHLY and CDR2 FYNNEI. The CDR3 is CASSLEAKNIQYF.

Judged by frequency, this clone is large (0.1 to 1%). The chain links TRBV4-1 to TRBJ2-3; TCRdb calls TRBD2, which cannot be checked without DNA. Looked up from germline, CDR1 is MGHRA and CDR2 is YSYEKL. This CDR3 region has 15 residues. Only the protein sequence is given. The CDR3 here is CASSQGRVSTDTQYF.

Considering frequency, this clone is large (0.1 to 1%). The V call is TRBV28, the J call TRBJ1-2. Looked up from germline, CDR1 is MDHEN and CDR2 is SYDVKM. CDR3 length: 15 residues. No DNA was logged. This chain's CDR3 is CASSLLGGGDYGYTF.

According to its frequency, this clone is large. V and J are TRBV27 and TRBJ1-1; TCRdb calls TRBD1, which cannot be checked without DNA. From germline, CDR1 is MNHEY and CDR2 SMNVEV (reference sequence). The CDR3 has 14 amino acids. The DNA sequence is not available. The CDR3 sequence is CASTPDRGRTEAFF.

This clone ranks as large in terms of frequency. The genes are TRBV5-1 and TRBJ1-2; TCRdb picks TRBD1, but there is no DNA to check that call. The CDR3 extends over 13 amino acids. The DNA sequence is not available. Germline CDR1 and CDR2: SGHRS and YFSETQ. The CDR3 is CASSFENRDGYTF. Variable domain in full (rest from reference TRBV5-1 and TRBJ1-2): KAGVTQTPRYLIKTRGQQVTLSCSPISGHRSVSWYQQTPGQGLQFLFEYFSETQRNKGNFPGRFSGRQFSNSRSEMNVSTLELGDSALYLCASSFENRDGYTFGSGTRLTVV.

Frequency places this clone as large. This chain uses TRBV20-1 with TRBJ2-5; there is no DNA to check the TCRdb D call of TRBD2. Germline-derived CDR1 and CDR2 are DFQATT and SNEGSKA (reference sequence). CDR3 length equals 11 residues. Nucleotide data are not available. This CDR3 reads CSAGGRETQYF.

Its frequency marks this clone as large. V gene TRBV6-1 combines with J gene TRBJ1-6. Germline CDR1 and CDR2: MNHNS and SASEGT. This CDR3 has 12 amino acids. No nucleotide data were recorded. The CDR3 reads CASSERNSPLHF.

This clone is labeled large based on frequency. This rearrangement joins TRBV29-1 to TRBJ2-7; TCRdb selects TRBD2, and the lack of DNA leaves this call unchecked. This CDR3 has 12 amino acids. No DNA is given. Germline V CDR1 and CDR2: SQVTM, ANQGSEA. CDR3 region: CSVEGRENEQYF.

This clone registers large by frequency. The rearrangement uses TRBV7-9 and TRBJ1-4. CDR3 length: 14 amino acids. No DNA appears here. The germline V gene has CDR1 SEHNR and CDR2 FQNEAQ (reference sequence). The chain's CDR3 is CASSPGGAVEKLFF. The full variable domain, completed using reference TRBV7-9 and TRBJ1-4, is DTGVSQNPRHKITKRGQNVTFRCDPISEHNRLYWYRQTLGQGPEFLTYFQNEAQLEKSRLLSDRFSAERPKGSFSTLEIQRTEQGDSAMYLCASSPGGAVEKLFFGSGTQLSVL.

This clone registers large by frequency. The V and J genes are TRBV27 and TRBJ1-2; the D call of TRBD1 rests on TCRdb alone, since no DNA is present to check it. Germline V gene lookup returns CDR1 MNHEY and CDR2 SMNVEV (reference sequence). This CDR3 has 13 residues. The coding DNA is unavailable. CDR3 region: CASSLGPNYGYTF.

Frequency places this clone as large. The rearrangement joins TRBV15 to TRBJ1-5. CDR1 and CDR2 from the germline V gene are LNHNV and YYDKDF (reference sequence). This CDR3 region has 15 residues. The record lacks a DNA sequence. This CDR3 reads CATSRELGAWQPQHF.

This clone is deemed large by its frequency. The rearrangement links TRBV5-3 to TRBJ1-2; TCRdb selects TRBD1, and the lack of DNA leaves this call unchecked. TRBV5-3 is an ORF for which the function is uncertain. CDR3 length: 17 amino acids. No DNA appears here. The CDR3 loop reads CARSPGTGVAPFYGYTF.

This clone is classed as large (0.1 to 1%) by frequency. V and J are TRBV28 and TRBJ1-5; the D call from TCRdb, TRBD1, cannot be confirmed without DNA. CDR1 is MDHEN and CDR2 is SYDVKM in the germline V gene. This CDR3 contains 15 residues. Nucleotide data are not available. The CDR3 reads CASSDDRAVSQPQHF. The full variable domain, its missing parts supplied by reference TRBV28 and TRBJ1-5, is DVKVTQSSRYLVKRTGEKVFLECVQDMDHENMFWYRQDPGLGLRLIYFSYDVKMKEKGDIPEGYSVSREKKERFSLILESASTNQTSMYLCASSDDRAVSQPQHFGDGTRLSIL.

Its frequency marks this clone as large (0.1 to 1%). This rearrangement joins TRBV20-1 to TRBJ2-5. Per germline, CDR1 DFQATT and CDR2 SNEGSKA (reference sequence). The CDR3 length is 11 residues. The nucleotide record is missing. Here the CDR3 reads CSARLTETQYF.

This clone shows up as large by frequency. The chain employs TRBV5-6 and TRBJ1-2. Germline values: CDR1 SGHDT, CDR2 YYEEEE. The CDR3 covers 15 residues. The DNA is not on file. CDR3 region: CASSLVQLTIYGYTF.

Frequency places this clone as large (0.1 to 1%). The chain uses TRBV5-6 and TRBJ1-1; the D gene TCRdb calls, TRBD1, cannot be checked with no DNA. The germline V gene has CDR1 SGHDT and CDR2 YYEEEE. The CDR3 has 18 residues. A DNA sequence was not provided. CDR3 protein: CASSLKPGQGILNTEAFF.

This clone ranks as large in terms of frequency. This chain links TRBV14 with TRBJ1-5; TCRdb lists TRBD1, though no DNA is available to test this call. The germline CDR1 and CDR2 sequences are SGHDN and FVKESK. The CDR3 spans 13 residues. No nucleotide data were recorded. CDR3 sequence: CASSLRWGQPQHF.

Judged by frequency, this clone is large. The J gene is TRBJ2-3, the V gene TRBV4-1; TCRdb calls TRBD2, which cannot be checked without DNA. The V gene's germline CDR1 is MGHRA and CDR2 YSYEKL. This CDR3 contains 15 residues. No DNA has been recorded. CDR3 in amino acids: CASSFGRGTTDTQYF.

This clone is called large (0.1 to 1%) based on its frequency. The chain combines TRBV5-8 with TRBJ2-3; lacking DNA, the TRBD2 call made by TCRdb goes unchecked. This CDR3 is 16 amino acids long. The coding DNA is unavailable. Germline V lookup: CDR1 SGHTS, CDR2 YDEGEE. The CDR3 loop is CASSGTSGFFTDTQYF.

Judged by frequency, this clone is large. The V and J genes are TRBV4-3 and TRBJ2-2; the TCRdb D gene call, TRBD1, has no DNA to confirm it. The CDR3 covers 16 residues. The protein alone is recorded here. CDR1 is LGHNA, CDR2 YSLEER, per germline. CDR3 region: CASSQVYRAVNGELFF.

By frequency, this clone registers large. The J gene is TRBJ2-5, the V gene TRBV5-1; TCRdb designates TRBD2, a call that cannot be tested without DNA. Germline CDR1 and CDR2: SGHRS and YFSETQ. The CDR3 runs to 16 residues. The DNA sequence is not available. The CDR3 is CASSSTRGGGRETQYF.

This clone is classed as large (0.1 to 1%) by frequency. The chain employs TRBV30 and TRBJ2-7; TCRdb's D call, TRBD2, is unchecked because there is no DNA. This CDR3 has 14 amino acids. No DNA accompanies this entry. Germline CDR1 and CDR2: GTSNPN and SVGIG (reference sequence). The CDR3 loop is CAWSRGGTGYEQYF.

This clone registers large by frequency. The chain has TRBV2 and TRBJ2-3; as DNA is missing, the TRBD2 call by TCRdb cannot be tested. The germline CDR1 and CDR2 sequences are SNHLY and FYNNEI. This CDR3 region has 15 residues. DNA for this receptor is not on file. The CDR3: CASRHEAGRTDTQYF.

This clone shows up as large (0.1 to 1%) by frequency. This chain links TRBV4-1 with TRBJ2-3; TCRdb selects TRBD1, and the lack of DNA leaves this call unchecked. This CDR3 is 16 amino acids long. No nucleotide data were recorded. CDR1 MGHRA and CDR2 YSYEKL come from the germline V gene. The CDR3 sequence is CASSQGGTGHTDTQYF.

This clone counts as large (0.1 to 1%) by frequency. V is TRBV10-3 and J is TRBJ1-5; TCRdb indicates TRBD1, and absent DNA this call remains unverified. This CDR3 region has 12 residues. DNA is not on record. Germline V gene lookup returns CDR1 ENHRY and CDR2 SYGVKD. This CDR3 is CAISDHNQPQHF.